The 31 T cell receptor beta chains below all came from one sample that was sequenced in a study of blood T cell repertoires in COVID-19. The method was immunoSEQ multiplex PCR; TCRdb's version includes in-frame clones alone and lacks a portion of them. The table includes about 280,000 clones, roughly 90% detected once. The sample taken for sequencing was peripheral blood. The receptors derive from a man in his fifties with acute or convalescent COVID-19.

V usage is TRBV2 and J usage is TRBJ1-2; no definite D call. The germline V gene has CDR1 SNHLY and CDR2 FYNNEI. The CDR3 is made up of 15 amino acids. V lost 1 base and J lost 4, with 13 bases in between. CDR3 sequence: CASSEVATILYGYTF. For the CDR3, the DNA is TGTGCCAGCAGTGAAGTTGCCACAATCCTCTATGGCTACACCTTC.

The chain combines TRBV6-6 with TRBJ1-5; D gene ambiguous. Germline lookup yields CDR1 MNHNY and CDR2 SVGAGI (reference sequence). The CDR3 covers 11 residues. Trimming pared 4 bases from V and 4 bases from J, leaving 2 bases between. CDR3 region: CASSSNQPQHF. The CDR3 DNA reads as TGTGCCAGCAGTTCTAATCAGCCCCAGCATTTT.

The V and J genes are TRBV5-1 and TRBJ1-5; TRBD1 matches 10 bases. The junction had 4 bases not matched to a gene; V was cut back by 4 bases and J by 6 bases. The germline V gene has CDR1 SGHRS and CDR2 YFSETQ. CDR3 length: 14 amino acids. DNA for the CDR3: TGCGCCAGCAGCGTAGGACAGGGGGGTCAGCCCCAGCATTTT. As protein: CASSVGQGGQPQHF.

This clone was picked up one time. The chain joins TRBV25-1 to TRBJ1-1; D is undetermined. CDR1 and CDR2 from the germline V gene are MGHDK and SYGVNS. The CDR3 length is 13 residues. V was shortened by 0 bases and J by 2 bases, with 4 bases between the two germline ends. The CDR3 loop reads CASSEYSNTEAFF. The DNA for the CDR3 is TGTGCCAGCAGTGAATACAGTAACACTGAAGCTTTCTTT.

This chain links TRBV27 with TRBJ1-1; D not certain. The CDR3 length is 14 residues. Germline V lookup: CDR1 MNHEY, CDR2 SMNVEV (reference sequence). Trimming took 7 bases from V and 0 from J, leaving 12 bases between them. CDR3 coding DNA: TGTGCCAGCAACCCGAGCCGCATGAACACTGAAGCTTTCTTT. Amino acid sequence: CASNPSRMNTEAFF.

The chain has TRBV30 and TRBJ1-4; TRBD1 matches at 8 bases. The CDR3 sequence is 15 residues long. J lost 5 bases, V lost 3 bases, and 8 bases had no gene match. Germline loops: CDR1 GTSNPN, CDR2 SVGIG (reference sequence). This chain's CDR3 is CAWRETGGANEKLFF. As DNA, the CDR3 is TGTGCCTGGAGGGAAACAGGGGGAGCAAATGAAAAACTGTTTTTT.

The V and J genes are TRBV2 and TRBJ2-2, with D hard to call. CDR3 length: 14 amino acids. Germline CDR1 reads SNHLY; CDR2 reads FYNNEI. Trimming removed 7 bases from V and 3 bases from J, with 12 bases in between. The CDR3 is CASTRIMDTGELFF. The CDR3 DNA reads TGTGCCAGCACCAGGATTATGGACACCGGGGAGCTGTTTTTT. Full variable domain (missing parts from reference TRBV2 and TRBJ2-2): EPEVTQTPSHQVTQMGQEVILRCVPISNHLYFYWYRQILGQKVEFLVSFYNNEISEKSEIFDDQFSVERPDGSNFTLKIRSTKLEDSAMYFCASTRIMDTGELFFGEGSRLTVL.

The rearrangement uses TRBV7-3 and TRBJ2-3; 8 nucleotides line up with TRBD2. The V and J ends lost 2 bases and 2 bases, in that order; junction bases with no gene match: 6. Germline loops: CDR1 SGHTA, CDR2 FQGTGA. This CDR3 has 16 residues. The CDR3 DNA reads TGTGCCAGCAGCTTAGGACGGGGGGGCCCCACAGATACGCAGTATTTT. Its translation: CASSLGRGGPTDTQYF. Together with reference TRBV7-3 and TRBJ2-3, the CDR3 gives the full variable domain: GAGVSQTPSNKVTEKGKYVELRCDPISGHTALYWYRQSLGQGPEFLIYFQGTGAADDSGLPNDRFFAVRPEGSVSTLKIQRTERGDSAVYLCASSLGRGGPTDTQYFGPGTRLTVL.

The rearrangement uses TRBV5-4 and TRBJ1-2; TRBD1 matches at 7 bases. Germline CDR1 SGHNT, CDR2 YYREEE (reference sequence). J lost 1 base, V lost 0 bases, and 3 bases had no gene match. The CDR3 is 15 residues long. The chain's CDR3 is CASSLVSGGNYGYTF. In nucleotides, the CDR3 is TGTGCCAGCAGCTTGGTGTCAGGGGGTAACTATGGCTACACCTTC.

This chain links TRBV5-1 with TRBJ2-2; D gene uncertain. From germline, CDR1 is SGHRS and CDR2 YFSETQ. The length of the CDR3 is 14 residues. V dropped 4 bases and J dropped 2 bases, with 9 bases sitting between them. As DNA, the CDR3 is TGCGCCAGCAGCATAACGGTTAACACCGGGGAGCTGTTTTTT. It codes for CASSITVNTGELFF.

The CDR3: CASSNPGLSNYEQYF. CDR3 nucleotides: TGTGCCAGCAGTAACCCGGGACTTTCGAACTACGAGCAGTACTTC. J is TRBJ2-7 and V is TRBV5-4; weak D call: TRBD2 (6 bases). CDR1 and CDR2 from the germline V gene are SGHNT and YYREEE (reference sequence). This CDR3 has 15 amino acids. V lost 5 bases and J lost 3, with 18 bases in between.

Written as DNA, the CDR3 is TGCAGTGCTAGTCACGCGGGGTACGCGGCCTACGAGCAGTACTTC. It specifies CSASHAGYAAYEQYF. The chain recombines TRBV20-1 with TRBJ2-7; tentatively, D is TRBD2 (6 bases). Trimming pared 3 bases from V and 2 bases from J, leaving 17 bases between. This CDR3 is built from 15 residues. Germline V gene data show CDR1 as DFQATT and CDR2 as SNEGSKA (reference sequence).

The chain recombines TRBV5-1 with TRBJ2-7; 14 bases align to TRBD2. V shed 0 bases, J shed 12 bases, and the junction held 8 bases outside the gene matches. This CDR3 is 15 amino acids long. In germline, CDR1 is SGHRS, CDR2 YFSETQ. The CDR3 protein is CASSLARWTSGGLYF. The CDR3 DNA is TGCGCCAGCAGCTTGGCCAGGTGGACTAGCGGGGGGTTGTACTTC. The variable domain in full, completed from reference TRBV5-1 and TRBJ2-7, reads KAGVTQTPRYLIKTRGQQVTLSCSPISGHRSVSWYQQTPGQGLQFLFEYFSETQRNKGNFPGRFSGRQFSNSRSEMNVSTLELGDSALYLCASSLARWTSGGLYFGPGTRLTVT.

The chain joins TRBV24-1 to TRBJ2-6, with a weak D call TRBD1 (6 bases). Germline V gene lookup returns CDR1 KGHDR and CDR2 SFDVKD. CDR3 length: 15 amino acids. The V end lost 3 bases, the J end lost 3 bases, and 8 bases lay between the germline ends. CDR3 nucleotides: TGTGCCACCAGTGATCCAGGGGTTGGGGCCAACGTCCTGACTTTC. It codes for CATSDPGVGANVLTF.

Comment on this clone: One end of the junction is discordant with germline, which a read error may explain. The CDR3, as DNA: TGTGCCAGCAGCCGACTCCACACCGGGACTAGCTCCCACGAGCAGTACTTC. Its protein is CASSRLHTGTSSHEQYF. The genes are TRBV6-6 and TRBJ2-7, with 9 positions matching TRBD2. This CDR3 is built from 17 residues. CDR1 is MNHNY and CDR2 is SVGAGI in the germline V gene (reference sequence).

V is TRBV5-1 and J is TRBJ2-7, with 8 nucleotides matching TRBD2. Germline lookup yields CDR1 SGHRS and CDR2 YFSETQ. The V and J ends lost 3 bases and 2 bases, in that order; junction bases with no gene match: 7. The CDR3 is 15 residues long. CDR3 protein: CASSSSAGGPYEQYF. The CDR3 DNA sequence: TGCGCCAGCAGCTCCTCGGCGGGGGGCCCCTACGAGCAGTACTTC.

V is TRBV12-5 and J is TRBJ1-6; D gene ambiguous. Germline V CDR1 and CDR2: LGHNT, FRNRAP. V lost 1 base and J lost 7, with 5 bases in between. CDR3 length equals 13 residues. CDR3 region: CASGLEPNSPLHF. The DNA of the CDR3 is TGTGCTAGTGGTTTGGAGCCCAATTCACCCCTCCACTTT.

This chain links TRBV7-9 with TRBJ2-2, with D possibly being TRBD2 (5 bases). Trimming shortened V by 2 bases and J by 7 bases, and 8 bases separated the two germline ends. This CDR3 contains 13 residues. The germline CDR1 and CDR2 sequences are SEHNR and FQNEAQ (reference sequence). The CDR3 loop is CASSLNGDGELFF. Here the CDR3 DNA reads TGTGCCAGCAGCTTAAACGGGGACGGGGAGCTGTTTTTT. The complete variable domain, with remaining parts taken from reference TRBV7-9 and TRBJ2-2, reads DTGVSQNPRHKITKRGQNVTFRCDPISEHNRLYWYRQTLGQGPEFLTYFQNEAQLEKSRLLSDRFSAERPKGSFSTLEIQRTEQGDSAMYLCASSLNGDGELFFGEGSRLTVL.

The rearrangement joins TRBV4-1 to TRBJ1-5, with 8 bases that match TRBD1. Germline V gene data show CDR1 as MGHRA and CDR2 as YSYEKL. Trimming at V came to 4 bases and at J to 2 bases, leaving 4 bases not matched to a gene. This CDR3 contains 15 residues. CDR3 bases: TGCGCCAGCAGCCTGACAGGGGTGGGCAATCAGCCCCAGCATTTT. Its protein is CASSLTGVGNQPQHF.

This clone was observed once. The chain links TRBV30 to TRBJ1-4; 8 nucleotides match TRBD1. The V gene end was trimmed by 0 bases and the J gene end by 11 bases; junction bases not matched to a gene: 8. The V gene's germline CDR1 is GTSNPN and CDR2 SVGIG (reference sequence). The CDR3 consists of 14 residues. DNA of the CDR3: TGTGCCTGGAGTGTAGGACAGGGTTTGAAGAAACTGTTTTTT. Translated: CAWSVGQGLKKLFF.

The genes are TRBV19 and TRBJ2-3; TRBD2 is a possible D gene (6 bases). Per the germline V gene, CDR1 is LNHDA and CDR2 is SQIVND (reference sequence). CDR3 length equals 16 residues. Trimming removed 4 bases at V and 1 base at J, with 15 bases between. CDR3 coding DNA: TGTGCCAGTAGTACCCACAGGTCGGGAGGCACAGATACGCAGTATTTT. The encoded protein is CASSTHRSGGTDTQYF.

A few counts support this clone. The chain links TRBV7-6 to TRBJ2-7; D remains unclear. CDR1 is SGHVS, CDR2 FNYEAQ, per germline. Between the trimmed V and J ends, which lost 1 base and 3 bases, there was a span of 13 bases. The CDR3 has 15 residues. The CDR3 DNA is TGTGCCAGCAGCTTAGACAGTTCACCAGGCTACGAGCAGTACTTC. It is translated as CASSLDSSPGYEQYF.

The CDR3 nucleotides are TGTGCCAGCACCCAGACAGGAGGAAACACCATATATTTT. As protein: CASTQTGGNTIYF. The chain couples TRBV6-5 to TRBJ1-3, with D perhaps matching TRBD1 (6 bases). The CDR3 has 13 amino acids. The ends were cut back, 7 bases at V and 4 bases at J, with 11 bases in the middle. Germline lookup yields CDR1 MNHEY and CDR2 SVGAGI.

V is TRBV7-3 and J is TRBJ2-1, with D uncertain. The CDR3 is 15 residues long. Germline loops: CDR1 SGHTA, CDR2 FQGTGA. V was trimmed by 1 base and J by 6 bases, leaving 13 bases between them. CDR3 sequence: CASSLSGSSINEQFF. The CDR3 DNA reads TGTGCCAGCAGCTTAAGCGGCAGTTCCATCAATGAGCAGTTCTTC.

The chain recombines TRBV27 with TRBJ2-5; 9 bases line up with TRBD1. The V gene's germline CDR1 is MNHEY and CDR2 SMNVEV (reference sequence). This CDR3 contains 13 residues. V trimming: 5 bases; J trimming: 3 bases; junction bases outside the gene matches: 1. CDR3 protein: CASSRTGEETQYF. CDR3 bases: TGTGCCAGCAGTCGGACAGGGGAAGAGACCCAGTACTTC.

V is TRBV30 and J is TRBJ1-2, with 7 positions matching TRBD1. This CDR3 region has 14 residues. V was clipped by 2 bases and J by 4 bases; unmatched bases: 7. Looked up from germline, CDR1 is GTSNPN and CDR2 is SVGIG (reference sequence). This CDR3 reads CAWSWQGETYGYTF. In DNA, the CDR3 is TGTGCCTGGAGTTGGCAGGGGGAAACCTATGGCTACACCTTC.

The V and J genes are TRBV11-3 and TRBJ2-7, with TRBD2 matching 7 bases. CDR3 length: 14 residues. The germline gives CDR1 SGHNT, CDR2 YENEEA. The ends lost 5 bases at V and 1 base at J; junction bases unmatched: 5. In DNA form, the CDR3 reads TGTGCCAGCAGCGCGGGGGACGCATCCTACGAGCAGTACTTC. Translating it yields CASSAGDASYEQYF.

This chain connects TRBV2 to TRBJ1-4; D gene unclear. The CDR3 loop spans 11 amino acids. Germline CDR1 reads SNHLY; CDR2 reads FYNNEI. Trimming cost V 2 bases and J 8 bases, with 3 bases left between them. The CDR3 is CASSEREKLFF. CDR3 nucleotides: TGTGCCAGCAGTGAACGGGAAAAACTGTTTTTT.

This clone was counted many times. The rearrangement links TRBV19 to TRBJ1-1; tentatively, D is TRBD1 (6 bases). V lost 3 bases and J 5 bases, leaving 19 bases between the germline ends. The CDR3 length is 16 residues. Looked up from germline, CDR1 is LNHDA and CDR2 is SQIVND (reference sequence). The CDR3 DNA follows: TGTGCCAGTAGTATGCGGCGGGGGGGGCGGCGGACTGAAGCTTTCTTT. It encodes CASSMRRGGRRTEAFF. Full variable domain (rest looked up from reference TRBV19 and TRBJ1-1): DGGITQSPKYLFRKEGQNVTLSCEQNLNHDAMYWYRQDPGQGLRLIYYSQIVNDFQKGDIAEGYSVSREKKESFPLTVTSAQKNPTAFYLCASSMRRGGRRTEAFFGQGTRLTVV.

The rearrangement uses TRBV19 and TRBJ1-5, with 11 nucleotides matching TRBD1. Trimming cost V 3 bases and J 2 bases; bases outside gene matches: 6. The CDR3 is made up of 17 amino acids. CDR1 is LNHDA and CDR2 is SQIVND in the germline V gene (reference sequence). CDR3 amino acids: CASSILPGQGGNQPQHF. DNA of the CDR3: TGTGCCAGTAGTATTCTCCCGGGACAGGGGGGCAATCAGCCCCAGCATTTT.

This chain links TRBV10-3 with TRBJ1-1; 7 nucleotides line up with TRBD1. The germline V gene has CDR1 ENHRY and CDR2 SYGVKD. With V trimmed by 10 bases and J by 2 bases, 7 bases remained unmatched. The CDR3 sequence is 13 residues long. The CDR3 loop reads CATTDRLNTEAFF. The CDR3 region has the DNA TGTGCCACCACGGACAGGTTAAACACTGAAGCTTTCTTT.